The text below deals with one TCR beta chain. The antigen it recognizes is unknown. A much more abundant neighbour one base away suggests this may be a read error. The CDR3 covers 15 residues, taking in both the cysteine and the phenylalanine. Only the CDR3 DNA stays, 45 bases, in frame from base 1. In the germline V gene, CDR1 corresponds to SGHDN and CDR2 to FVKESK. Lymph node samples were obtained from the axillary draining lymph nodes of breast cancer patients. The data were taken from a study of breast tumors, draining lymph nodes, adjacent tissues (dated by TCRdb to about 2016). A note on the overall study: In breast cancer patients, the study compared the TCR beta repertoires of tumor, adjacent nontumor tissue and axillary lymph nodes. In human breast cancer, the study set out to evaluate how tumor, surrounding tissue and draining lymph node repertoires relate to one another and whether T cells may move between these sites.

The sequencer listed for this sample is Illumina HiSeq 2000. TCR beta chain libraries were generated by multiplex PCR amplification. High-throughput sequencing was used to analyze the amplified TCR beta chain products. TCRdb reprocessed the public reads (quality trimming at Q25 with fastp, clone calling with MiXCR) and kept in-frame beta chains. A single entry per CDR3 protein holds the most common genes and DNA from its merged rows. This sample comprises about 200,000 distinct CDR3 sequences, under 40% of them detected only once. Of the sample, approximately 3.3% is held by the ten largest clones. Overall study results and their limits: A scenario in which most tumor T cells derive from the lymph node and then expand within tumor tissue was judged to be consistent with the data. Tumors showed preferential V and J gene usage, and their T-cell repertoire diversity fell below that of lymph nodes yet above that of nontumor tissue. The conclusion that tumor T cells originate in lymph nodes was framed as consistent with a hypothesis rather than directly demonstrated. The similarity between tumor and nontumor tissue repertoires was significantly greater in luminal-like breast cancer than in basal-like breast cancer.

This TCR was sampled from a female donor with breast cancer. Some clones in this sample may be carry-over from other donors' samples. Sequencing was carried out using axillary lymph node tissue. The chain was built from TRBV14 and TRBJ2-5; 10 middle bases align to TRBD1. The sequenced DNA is TGTGCCAGCAGCCTGGACAGGGGGATGTGGGAGACCCAGCACTTC. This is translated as CASSLDRGMWETQHF.